These 30 T cell receptor beta chains originate from one sample sequenced in a study of blood T cell repertoires in COVID-19. Method: immunoSEQ multiplex PCR; TCRdb's copy keeps in-frame clones and lacks some. The table lists 200,000 to 250,000 clones, approximately 81% of them singletons. The sample taken for sequencing was peripheral blood. The receptors were sampled from a woman older than 75 with acute or convalescent COVID-19.

Only one count was recorded for this clone. The DNA for the CDR3 is TGTGCCAGCAACCTTCAGGGGCTTAACTATGGCTACACCTTC. This encodes CASNLQGLNYGYTF. The chain employs TRBV2 and TRBJ1-2; perhaps TRBD1 as D (6 bases). Trimming left V 7 bases short and J 1 base short, with 13 bases between. This CDR3 region has 14 residues. Germline V CDR1 and CDR2: SNHLY, FYNNEI.

This chain joins TRBV18 and TRBJ1-5; possible D gene TRBD1, 5 bases. The CDR3 is made up of 14 amino acids. Germline V gives CDR1 KGHSH, CDR2 LQKENI. V dropped 4 bases and J dropped 5 bases, with 12 bases sitting between them. In DNA, the CDR3 is TGTGCCAGCTCACTTCAGGGCCCGGATCAGCCCCAGCATTTT. Its translation is CASSLQGPDQPQHF.

V and J are TRBV2 and TRBJ1-2, with D uncertain. CDR3 length equals 15 residues. V was shortened by 2 bases and J by 3 bases, with 13 bases between the two germline ends. Germline V CDR1 and CDR2: SNHLY, FYNNEI. CDR3 sequence (DNA): TGTGCCAGCAGTGAACGGGTGTCTCAATACTATGGCTACACCTTC. Protein sequence: CASSERVSQYYGYTF.

CDR3 protein: CATSDPKTENYGYTF. Written as DNA, the CDR3 is TGTGCCACCAGTGACCCAAAGACAGAGAACTATGGCTACACCTTC. The chain links TRBV24-1 to TRBJ1-2; D might be TRBD1 (5 bases). This CDR3 has 15 amino acids. Trimming shortened V by 4 bases and J by 2 bases, and 13 bases separated the two germline ends. CDR1 is KGHDR, CDR2 SFDVKD, per germline.

This chain joins TRBV28 and TRBJ1-6; weak D call: TRBD1 (6 bases). Germline V lookup: CDR1 MDHEN, CDR2 SYDVKM. CDR3 size: 15 residues. V lost 8 bases and J 5 bases, leaving 16 bases between the germline ends. The CDR3 loop reads CASQAAGANNSPLHF. In DNA form, the CDR3 reads TGTGCCAGCCAAGCAGCGGGGGCGAATAATTCACCCCTCCACTTT.

V gene TRBV19 combines with J gene TRBJ1-2; maybe TRBD1 (5 bases). The CDR3 sequence is 12 residues long. The germline V gene encodes CDR1 LNHDA and CDR2 SQIVND (reference sequence). V was trimmed by 2 bases and J by 4 bases, leaving 5 bases between them. DNA of the CDR3: TGTGCCAGTAGTATACAGGGCTATGGCTACACCTTC. This encodes CASSIQGYGYTF.

This chain joins TRBV15 and TRBJ2-7; D perhaps matches TRBD2 (5 bases). CDR1 LNHNV and CDR2 YYDKDF come from the germline V gene (reference sequence). V was shortened by 0 bases and J by 2 bases, with 11 bases between the two germline ends. This CDR3 region has 15 residues. The CDR3, as DNA: TGTGCCACCAGCAGAGATCCCGGGGTAGCCTACGAGCAGTACTTC. Translating gives CATSRDPGVAYEQYF.

The CDR3 is CASSDDRVQPQHF. CDR3 coding DNA: TGTGCCAGCAGCGATGACAGGGTTCAGCCCCAGCATTTT. The chain carries TRBV6-2 or TRBV6-3 and TRBJ1-5, with 7 bases aligning to TRBD1. CDR1 MNHEY and CDR2 SVGEGT come from the germline V gene. With 6 bases clipped from V and 6 bases from J, the junction kept 5 bases outside the gene matches. The CDR3 runs 13 residues.

This chain joins TRBV6-4 and TRBJ2-1; no definite D call. The CDR3 runs to 13 residues. CDR1 and CDR2 from the germline V gene are MRHNA and SNTAGT. The ends were cut back, 4 bases at V and 2 bases at J, with 6 bases in the middle. CDR3 nucleotides: TGTGCCAGCAGTGGTGGCCCCTACAATGAGCAGTTCTTC. It codes for CASSGGPYNEQFF.

Concerning this clone itself: The same CDR3 is also encoded by other DNA sequences in this sample. The chain has TRBV5-1 and TRBJ2-5; 12 positions match TRBD2. The CDR3 totals 16 residues. V dropped 4 bases and J dropped 1; count of bases not matched to a gene: 5. CDR1 and CDR2 from the germline V gene are SGHRS and YFSETQ. In DNA, the CDR3 is TGCGCCAGCAGCAAGGGGACTAGCGGGCTCCAAGAGACCCAGTACTTC. Its protein product is CASSKGTSGLQETQYF.

This clone appeared a single time. V usage is TRBV7-2 and J usage is TRBJ2-7; TRBD1 is a possible D gene (6 bases). CDR3 length equals 14 residues. CDR1 and CDR2 from the germline V gene are SGHTA and FQGNSA. V was cut by 5 bases and J by 4 bases, with 15 bases left in between. The CDR3 coding sequence is TGTGCCAGCAGCAAAGGCACCCAGGGGTACGAGCAGTACTTC. Protein: CASSKGTQGYEQYF.

The chain has TRBV9 and TRBJ2-6; D uncertain. Germline V CDR1 and CDR2: SGDLS, YYNGEE. The V end lost 0 bases, the J end lost 3 bases, and 7 bases lay between the germline ends. The CDR3 contains 15 residues. CDR3 sequence (DNA): TGTGCCAGCAGCGTAGTTCCAGGTGGGGCCAACGTCCTGACTTTC. It yields the protein CASSVVPGGANVLTF.

This chain joins TRBV30 and TRBJ1-1, with TRBD1 matching over 7 bases. CDR3 length: 15 amino acids. The germline V gene encodes CDR1 GTSNPN and CDR2 SVGIG (reference sequence). Germline trimming cut 4 bases from V and 0 bases from J; bases unmatched to any gene: 8. The CDR3 DNA follows: TGTGCCTGGAAGAGGGACAGTTTTATGAACACTGAAGCTTTCTTT. Its translation is CAWKRDSFMNTEAFF.

Remarks on this clone: The junction differs from germline at one of its ends, possibly a read error. The chain links TRBV7-7 to TRBJ2-1; TRBD2 aligns across 9 bases. CDR3 length equals 15 residues. Germline V gene data show CDR1 as SSHAT and CDR2 as FNYEAQ (reference sequence). CDR3 residues: CASSFSGSSYNEQFF. The CDR3, as DNA: TGTGCTAGCAGCTTTAGCGGGAGCTCCTACAATGAGCAGTTCTTC.

The genes are TRBV19 and TRBJ1-1; 9 bases map to TRBD1. V shed 5 bases, J shed 3 bases, and the junction held 13 bases outside the gene matches. CDR1 is LNHDA, CDR2 SQIVND, per germline (reference sequence). The CDR3 is 17 residues long. The CDR3 here is CASSGHRGQSVDTEAFF. CDR3 in DNA: TGTGCCAGTAGTGGGCACAGGGGGCAGTCAGTTGACACTGAAGCTTTCTTT.

The CDR3: CASSYHTGSTDTQYF. As DNA, the CDR3 is TGTGCCAGCAGCTATCACACAGGATCCACAGATACGCAGTATTTT. The genes are TRBV13 and TRBJ2-3, with a tentative D call TRBD1 (5 bases). CDR1 is PRHDT and CDR2 is FYEKMQ in the germline V gene (reference sequence). The CDR3 is 15 residues long. Trimming cost V 4 bases and J 2 bases, with 13 bases left between them.

V gene TRBV28 combines with J gene TRBJ1-2; D unresolved. V lost 5 bases and J lost 4, with 8 bases in between. Germline lookup yields CDR1 MDHEN and CDR2 SYDVKM. This CDR3 is built from 12 residues. CDR3 in amino acids: CASSPRVYGYTF. CDR3 DNA: TGTGCCAGCAGTCCGAGAGTCTATGGCTACACCTTC.

The gene calls are TRBV6-2 or TRBV6-3 and TRBJ1-2; tentative D call: TRBD1 (6 bases). Germline V gene lookup returns CDR1 MNHEY and CDR2 SVGEGT. Between the trimmed V and J ends, which lost 6 bases and 7 bases, there was a span of 18 bases. This CDR3 has 14 amino acids. The CDR3 spells CASSSNDRTAGYTF. CDR3 sequence (DNA): TGTGCCAGCAGCTCTAACGACAGGACGGCTGGCTACACCTTC.

The chain links TRBV30 to TRBJ2-1; D gene uncertain. The CDR3 spans 14 residues. The germline gives CDR1 GTSNPN, CDR2 SVGIG (reference sequence). Trimming cost V 0 bases and J 6 bases, with 12 bases left between them. The CDR3 DNA follows: TGTGCCTGGAGTGTACCCCGACCGGGCAATGAGCAGTTCTTC. Translation: CAWSVPRPGNEQFF.

This sequence joins TRBV6-5 and TRBJ2-1, with TRBD2 identical over 9 bases. CDR3 length equals 14 residues. The V and J ends lost 10 bases and 4 bases, in that order; junction bases with no gene match: 8. Germline V gene sequence: CDR1 MNHEY, CDR2 SVGAGI. CDR3 in DNA: TGTGCCACTACGACTAGCGGAATTTACAATGAGCAGTTCTTC. Protein product: CATTTSGIYNEQFF.

This chain uses TRBV5-6 with TRBJ2-5; a weak D match, TRBD1 (6 bases). Germline values: CDR1 SGHDT, CDR2 YYEEEE. This CDR3 is 16 amino acids long. The V end was cut by 2 bases, the J end by 9 bases, with 23 bases between. This CDR3 is CASSFKQRAEGESQYF. In DNA, the CDR3 is TGTGCCAGCAGCTTTAAACAGAGGGCAGAGGGGGAGTCCCAGTACTTC.

In its sample, this clone was seen once. The genes are TRBV4-3 and TRBJ2-7, with 9 bases aligning to TRBD2. The CDR3 sequence is 15 residues long. Germline assignment: CDR1 LGHNA and CDR2 YSLEER. J gave up 3 bases and V 4 bases, and 7 bases lay outside the gene matches. In nucleotides, the CDR3 is TGCGCCAGCAGCCTCGGGACTAGCTCGTACTACGAGCAGTACTTC. Amino acids: CASSLGTSSYYEQYF.

The rearrangement uses TRBV5-1 and TRBJ2-1; D ambiguous. Trimming removed 0 bases from V and 4 bases from J, with 8 bases in between. Germline CDR1 is SGHRS and CDR2 is YFSETQ. The CDR3 runs to 14 residues. The CDR3 loop is CASSLDQIYNEQFF. The DNA of the CDR3 is TGCGCCAGCAGCTTGGACCAGATATACAATGAGCAGTTCTTC.

The chain uses TRBV7-2 and TRBJ2-7; no definite D call. V lost 1 base and J 0 bases, leaving 7 bases between the germline ends. The CDR3 totals 14 residues. CDR1 and CDR2 (germline): SGHTA, FQGNSA. DNA of the CDR3: TGTGCCAGCAGCTTAGATAGTAGCTCCTACGAGCAGTACTTC. It yields the protein CASSLDSSSYEQYF.

The chain's CDR3 is CASSSDTRNEQYF. In nucleotides, the CDR3 is TGTGCCAGCAGCTCTGATACGAGGAACGAGCAGTACTTC. The rearrangement uses TRBV7-9 and TRBJ2-7, with unresolved D. The CDR3 sequence is 13 residues long. The V gene lost 4 bases and the J gene lost 5 bases, with 12 bases spanning the gap. Germline CDR1 and CDR2: SEHNR and FQNEAQ (reference sequence).

The chain carries TRBV7-8 and TRBJ1-1, with 9 bases that match TRBD1. The V gene's germline CDR1 is SGHVS and CDR2 FQNEAQ. The V and J ends lost 5 bases and 2 bases, in that order; junction bases with no gene match: 6. This CDR3 is built from 15 residues. The CDR3 coding sequence is TGTGCCAGCAGCACACGGACAGGGGCTAACACTGAAGCTTTCTTT. Translating gives CASSTRTGANTEAFF.

The chain links TRBV30 to TRBJ2-7; D may be TRBD1 (5 bases). The V end was cut by 4 bases, the J end by 4 bases, with 8 bases between. CDR3 size: 11 residues. The germline V gene encodes CDR1 GTSNPN and CDR2 SVGIG (reference sequence). Here the CDR3 reads CAWTGQYEQYF. The CDR3 coding sequence is TGTGCCTGGACAGGGCAGTACGAGCAGTACTTC.

As for this clone: Within the sample, other DNA sequences also encode this same CDR3. CDR3 loop: CASSQGTGSNQPQHF. The CDR3 DNA reads TGTGCCAGCAGTCAGGGGACAGGGTCAAATCAGCCCCAGCATTTT. This chain joins TRBV27 and TRBJ1-5, with 9 bases that match TRBD1. This CDR3 spans 15 amino acids. Looked up from germline, CDR1 is MNHEY and CDR2 is SMNVEV (reference sequence). Trimming removed 5 bases from V and 4 bases from J; junction bases left unmatched: 6.

The chain carries TRBV2 and TRBJ2-7; 11 positions agree with TRBD2. This CDR3 region has 18 residues. The V segment lost 11 bases and the J segment 2 bases; nucleotides outside the gene matches: 20. CDR1 SNHLY and CDR2 FYNNEI come from the germline V gene. The CDR3 DNA follows: TGTGCCTGCTCCGGGACAACTAGCGGGAGCGGAGGGGCCTACGAGCAGTACTTC. Translation gives CACSGTTSGSGGAYEQYF.

This rearrangement joins TRBV11-3 to TRBJ2-1, with 9 positions matching TRBD2. J lost 6 bases, V lost 0 bases, and 3 bases had no gene match. CDR1 and CDR2 (germline): SGHNT, YENEEA. This CDR3 region has 15 residues. CDR3 coding DNA: TGTGCCAGCAGCTTAGAGGGACTAGCAATCAATGAGCAGTTCTTC. Translated, it gives CASSLEGLAINEQFF. Full variable domain (remainder filled in from reference TRBV11-3 and TRBJ2-1): EAGVVQSPRYKIIEKKQPVAFWCNPISGHNTLYWYLQNLGQGPELLIRYENEEAVDDSQLPKDRFSAERLKGVDSTLKIQPAELGDSAVYLCASSLEGLAINEQFFGPGTRLTVL.